One and the same sample provided the 22 T cell receptor beta chains below, sequenced in a study of T cell changes during pregnancy in multiple sclerosis. Some clones are missing from TCRdb's copy, which holds only in-frame ones; the method was immunoSEQ multiplex PCR. The data contain roughly 30,000 clones, 70% to 90% of them singletons. The sample was CD8+ T cells from peripheral blood mononuclear cells, taken after pregnancy. The receptors shown here come from a female donor with multiple sclerosis, enrolled in a pregnancy study.

This clone was picked up one time. The chain uses TRBV27 and TRBJ2-5, with 7 bases identical to TRBD2. CDR1 MNHEY and CDR2 SMNVEV come from the germline V gene (reference sequence). V shed 8 bases and J 5 bases; nucleotides not matched to a gene: 11. The CDR3 is made up of 14 amino acids. The CDR3 DNA follows: TGTGCCAGCTCCCCTAATCACGGGAGGGAGACCCAGTACTTC. It encodes CASSPNHGRETQYF.

The chain joins TRBV27 to TRBJ1-1; D gene uncertain. Trimming shortened V by 0 bases and J by 1 base, and 12 bases separated the two germline ends. The CDR3 contains 16 residues. Germline-derived CDR1 and CDR2 are MNHEY and SMNVEV (reference sequence). The CDR3 DNA is TGTGCCAGCAGTTTATCGTGGGCGACCTGGAACACTGAAGCTTTCTTT. Encoded protein: CASSLSWATWNTEAFF.

The chain recombines TRBV7-2 with TRBJ2-7; D unclear. Per the germline V gene, CDR1 is SGHTA and CDR2 is FQGNSA. V lost 0 bases and J lost 5, with 8 bases in between. The CDR3 has 13 amino acids. The CDR3 sequence: CASSLAAWHEQYF. The CDR3 nucleotides read TGTGCCAGCAGCTTAGCCGCTTGGCACGAGCAGTACTTC.

This clone was detected only once. The rearrangement links TRBV14 to TRBJ2-3; no firm D call. The CDR3 has 14 amino acids. Trimming shortened V by 0 bases and J by 5 bases, and 9 bases separated the two germline ends. CDR1 is SGHDN and CDR2 is FVKESK in the germline V gene. CDR3 sequence (DNA): TGTGCCAGCAGCCAAGAAAACCGAGTAGATACGCAGTATTTT. Amino acid sequence: CASSQENRVDTQYF.

This rearrangement joins TRBV28 to TRBJ1-2, with D perhaps TRBD1 (5 bases). V shed 8 bases and J shed 4 bases, with 20 bases lying between them. From germline, CDR1 is MDHEN and CDR2 SYDVKM. The CDR3 is 15 residues long. The CDR3 bases are TGTGCCAGCGCAACCCCGGGGGGAAGTACCTATGGCTACACCTTC. It encodes CASATPGGSTYGYTF.

This chain joins TRBV11-1 and TRBJ2-5; D is possibly TRBD2 (6 bases). CDR1 and CDR2 (germline): SGHAT, FQDESV (reference sequence). The CDR3 runs 15 residues. V was cut by 2 bases and J by 5 bases, with 15 bases left in between. CDR3 sequence (DNA): TGTGCCAGCAGCTTACCGAAGACTAGTGTGGAGACCCAGTACTTC. Translating it yields CASSLPKTSVETQYF. Full variable domain (outside the CDR3, taken from reference TRBV11-1 and TRBJ2-5): EAEVAQSPRYKITEKSQAVAFWCDPISGHATLYWYRQILGQGPELLVQFQDESVVDDSQLPKDRFSAERLKGVDSTLKIQPAELGDSAMYLCASSLPKTSVETQYFGPGTRLLVL.

The rearrangement links TRBV4-3 to TRBJ2-1, with D tentatively TRBD2 (5 bases). Trimming stripped 0 bases from V and 8 bases from J, with 8 bases between. The CDR3 is 13 residues long. From germline, CDR1 is LGHNA and CDR2 YSLEER. DNA for the CDR3: TGCGCCAGCAGCCAAGATGCGGAGGATGAGCAGTTCTTC. The encoded protein is CASSQDAEDEQFF.

CDR3 in amino acids: CASSPLGGGGADTQYF. As DNA, the CDR3 is TGTGCCAGCAGCCCCCTTGGAGGCGGGGGGGCGGATACGCAGTATTTT. The chain carries TRBV9 and TRBJ2-3, with 9 bases fitting TRBD2. V lost 4 bases to trimming and J lost 6 bases; unmatched junction nucleotides: 12. This CDR3 region has 16 residues. The germline V gene encodes CDR1 SGDLS and CDR2 YYNGEE.

CDR3 DNA: TGTGCCAGCAGTGAAACGGCGGGGGGCGGAGCCGGGGAGCTGTTTTTT. This codes for CASSETAGGGAGELFF. The rearrangement uses TRBV6-1 and TRBJ2-2; the match to TRBD2 covers 8 bases. V dropped 2 bases and J dropped 6; count of bases not matched to a gene: 8. Germline CDR1 is MNHNS and CDR2 is SASEGT. The CDR3 extends over 16 amino acids.

This chain connects TRBV7-9 to TRBJ2-1, with TRBD2 matching over 10 bases. Trimming cost V 1 base and J 4 bases; bases outside gene matches: 1. Germline V CDR1 and CDR2: SEHNR, FQNEAQ (reference sequence). The CDR3 is 15 residues long. The CDR3 sequence is CASSLVLAGYNEQFF. The CDR3 DNA is TGTGCCAGCAGCTTAGTACTAGCGGGGTACAATGAGCAGTTCTTC. Full variable domain (missing parts from reference TRBV7-9 and TRBJ2-1): DTGVSQNPRHKITKRGQNVTFRCDPISEHNRLYWYRQTLGQGPEFLTYFQNEAQLEKSRLLSDRFSAERPKGSFSTLEIQRTEQGDSAMYLCASSLVLAGYNEQFFGPGTRLTVL.

J is TRBJ1-1 and V is TRBV6-5; D may be TRBD1 (5 bases). This CDR3 region has 13 residues. Germline lookup yields CDR1 MNHEY and CDR2 SVGAGI. Deletions cut 2 bases from V and 5 bases from J, with 9 bases between. DNA of the CDR3: TGTGCCAGCAGTTACGGCGGACAAACTGAAGCTTTCTTT. Its translation is CASSYGGQTEAFF.

The genes are TRBV15 and TRBJ2-1; 8 nucleotides agree with TRBD2. The CDR3 sequence is 17 residues long. V shed 1 base and J 2 bases; nucleotides not matched to a gene: 7. CDR1 is LNHNV, CDR2 YYDKDF, per germline (reference sequence). This chain's CDR3 is CATSRASGGLPYNEQFF. The CDR3 DNA follows: TGTGCCACCAGCAGAGCTTCGGGGGGGCTCCCCTACAATGAGCAGTTCTTC.

This chain uses TRBV10-3 with TRBJ1-5, with a weak D call TRBD1 (5 bases). CDR1 is ENHRY, CDR2 SYGVKD, per germline. V dropped 7 bases and J dropped 5 bases, with 18 bases sitting between them. This CDR3 comprises 15 residues. This CDR3 is CAIIPGPQRDQPQHF. CDR3 nucleotides: TGTGCCATCATTCCGGGACCACAGCGGGATCAGCCCCAGCATTTT.

The chain links TRBV13 to TRBJ2-1; TRBD2 agrees at 8 bases. The trim removed 3 bases at V and 6 bases at J, leaving 4 bases unmatched. This CDR3 spans 14 amino acids. Germline V lookup: CDR1 PRHDT, CDR2 FYEKMQ (reference sequence). The CDR3 DNA reads as TGTGCCAGCAGCTTCCGGCGGGGGGCCAATGAGCAGTTCTTC. Amino acids: CASSFRRGANEQFF.

This rearrangement joins TRBV4-1 to TRBJ2-7; 8 nucleotides agree with TRBD2. This CDR3 is 14 amino acids long. CDR1 is MGHRA and CDR2 is YSYEKL in the germline V gene. V shed 2 bases, J shed 3 bases, and the junction held 3 bases outside the gene matches. The chain's CDR3 is CASSQPGLGYEQYF. The CDR3 DNA follows: TGCGCCAGCAGCCAACCGGGACTAGGCTACGAGCAGTACTTC.

This chain joins TRBV10-3 and TRBJ2-3; D is perhaps TRBD2 (5 bases). Germline CDR1 ENHRY, CDR2 SYGVKD. Trimming cost V 6 bases and J 2 bases, with 21 bases left between them. The CDR3 length is 17 residues. CDR3 in DNA: TGTGCCATCAGATCGGGGTTTGTCCTGGGTACCACAGATACGCAGTATTTT. It codes for CAIRSGFVLGTTDTQYF.

DNA for the CDR3: TGTGCCTGGAGTGCCCCCTGGGTCGGTCTAGGAACTGAAGCTTTCTTT. Translated: CAWSAPWVGLGTEAFF. The chain employs TRBV30 and TRBJ1-1; D is unresolved. This CDR3 spans 16 amino acids. Per germline, CDR1 GTSNPN and CDR2 SVGIG (reference sequence). V lost 1 base to trimming and J lost 5 bases, with 20 bases between them.

This chain joins TRBV19 and TRBJ2-5; D may be TRBD2 (7 bases). Trimming shortened V by 2 bases and J by 2 bases, and 12 bases separated the two germline ends. CDR3 length: 15 residues. CDR1 and CDR2 from the germline V gene are LNHDA and SQIVND (reference sequence). In DNA, the CDR3 is TGTGCCAGTAGTATAACTGCGGGGGCACAAGAGACCCAGTACTTC. Its protein product is CASSITAGAQETQYF.

The V call is TRBV28, the J call TRBJ1-5; no reliable D call. CDR3 length: 14 residues. The germline V gene encodes CDR1 MDHEN and CDR2 SYDVKM. V lost 6 bases to trimming and J lost 3 bases, with 12 bases between them. The CDR3 nucleotides are TGTGCCAGCAGCTTGAGGGTTTACAATCAGCCCCAGCATTTT. This translates into CASSLRVYNQPQHF.

The chain combines TRBV5-4 with TRBJ1-2; 9 nucleotides match TRBD1. Losses at the gene ends were 4 bases for V and 8 bases for J; bases not matched to a gene: 6. Germline V lookup: CDR1 SGHNT, CDR2 YYREEE (reference sequence). CDR3 length: 13 amino acids. CDR3 loop: CASSQDRGDGYTF. DNA for the CDR3: TGTGCCAGCAGCCAGGACAGGGGCGACGGCTACACCTTC. Together with reference TRBV5-4 and TRBJ1-2, the CDR3 gives the full variable domain: ETGVTQSPTHLIKTRGQQVTLRCSSQSGHNTVSWYQQALGQGPQFIFQYYREEENGRGNFPPRFSGLQFPNYSSELNVNALELDDSALYLCASSQDRGDGYTFGSGTRLTVV.

The gene calls are TRBV11-2 and TRBJ2-3, with a possible D match to TRBD2 (6 bases). Trimming left V 6 bases short and J 8 bases short, with 24 bases between. Germline V CDR1 and CDR2: SGHAT, FQNNGV. The CDR3 spans 16 residues. CDR3: CASRGPGGDGVGTQYF. CDR3 nucleotide sequence: TGTGCCAGCAGGGGCCCAGGCGGGGATGGCGTGGGTACGCAGTATTTT.

The chain carries TRBV19 and TRBJ1-1; D might be TRBD1 (6 bases). V lost 6 bases and J 5 bases, leaving 19 bases between the germline ends. Germline assignment: CDR1 LNHDA and CDR2 SQIVND (reference sequence). The CDR3 contains 15 residues. Written as DNA, the CDR3 is TGTGCCAGTAGCCTACGCGCGCGGGGGCTGACTGAAGCTTTCTTT. It yields the protein CASSLRARGLTEAFF.